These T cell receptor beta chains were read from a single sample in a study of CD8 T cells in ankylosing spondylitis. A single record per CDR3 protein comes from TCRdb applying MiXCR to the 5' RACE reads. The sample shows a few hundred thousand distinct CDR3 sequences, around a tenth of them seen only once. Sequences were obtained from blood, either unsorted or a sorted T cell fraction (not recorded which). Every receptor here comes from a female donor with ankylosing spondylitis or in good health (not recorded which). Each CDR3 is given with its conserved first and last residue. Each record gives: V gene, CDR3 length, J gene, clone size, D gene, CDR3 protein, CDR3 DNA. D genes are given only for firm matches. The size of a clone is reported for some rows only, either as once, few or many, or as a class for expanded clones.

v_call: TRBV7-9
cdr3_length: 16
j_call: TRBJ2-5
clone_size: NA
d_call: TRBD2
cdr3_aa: CASSPLAGAPVETQYF
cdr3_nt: TGTGCCAGCAGCCCCCTAGCGGGAGCACCGGTGGAGACCCAGTACTTC

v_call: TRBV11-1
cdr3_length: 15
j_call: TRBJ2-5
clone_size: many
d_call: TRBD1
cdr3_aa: CASSSDRGFPETQYF
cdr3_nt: TGTGCCAGCAGCTCCGACAGGGGGTTTCCAGAGACCCAGTACTTC

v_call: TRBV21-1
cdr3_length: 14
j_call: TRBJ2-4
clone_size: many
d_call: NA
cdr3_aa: CASSKDNPQNIQYF
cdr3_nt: TGTGCCAGCAGCAAGGACAATCCGCAAAACATTCAGTACTTC

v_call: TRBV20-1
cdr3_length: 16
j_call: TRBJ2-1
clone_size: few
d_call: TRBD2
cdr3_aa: CSASQLTSGSVNEQFF
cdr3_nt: TGCAGTGCTTCTCAACTGACTAGCGGGAGCGTCAATGAGCAGTTCTTC

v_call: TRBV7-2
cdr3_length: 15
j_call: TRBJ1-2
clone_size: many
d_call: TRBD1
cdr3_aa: CASSSTGRANYGYTF
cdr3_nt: TGTGCCAGCAGCTCGACAGGGAGGGCCAACTATGGCTACACCTTC

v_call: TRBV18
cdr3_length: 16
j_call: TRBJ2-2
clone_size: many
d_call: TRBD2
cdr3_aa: CASSPQLAGGTGELFF
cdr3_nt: TGTGCCAGCTCACCACAGCTAGCGGGAGGCACCGGGGAGCTGTTTTTT

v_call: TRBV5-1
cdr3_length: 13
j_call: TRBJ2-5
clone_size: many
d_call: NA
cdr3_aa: CASMPLFEETQYF
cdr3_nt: TGCGCCAGCATGCCGCTCTTCGAGGAGACCCAGTACTTC

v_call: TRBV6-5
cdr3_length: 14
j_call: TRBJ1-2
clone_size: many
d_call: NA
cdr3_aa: CASSYPTGEGGYTF
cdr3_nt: TGTGCCAGCAGTTACCCCACCGGGGAGGGTGGCTACACCTTC

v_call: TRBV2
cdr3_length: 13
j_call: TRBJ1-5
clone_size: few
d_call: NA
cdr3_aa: CASETDSNQPQHF
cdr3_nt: TGTGCCAGCGAAACAGATAGCAATCAGCCCCAGCATTTT

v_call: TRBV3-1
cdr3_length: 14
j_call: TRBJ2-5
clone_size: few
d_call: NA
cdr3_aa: CASSQGSGGETQYF
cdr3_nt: TGTGCCAGCAGCCAAGGATCAGGCGGGGAGACCCAGTACTTC

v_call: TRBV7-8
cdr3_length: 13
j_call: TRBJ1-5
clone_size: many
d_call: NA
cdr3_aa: CASSPPGNQPQHF
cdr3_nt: TGTGCCAGCAGCCCCCCGGGCAATCAGCCCCAGCATTTT

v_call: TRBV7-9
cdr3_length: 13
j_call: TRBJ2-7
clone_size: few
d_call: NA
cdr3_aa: CASSPLSIYEQYF
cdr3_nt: TGTGCCAGCAGCCCGCTTTCGATCTACGAGCAGTACTTC

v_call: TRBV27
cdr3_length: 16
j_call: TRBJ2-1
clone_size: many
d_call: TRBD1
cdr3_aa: CASSPTGQGSYNEQFF
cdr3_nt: TGTGCCAGCAGCCCGACGGGACAGGGGTCCTACAATGAGCAGTTCTTC

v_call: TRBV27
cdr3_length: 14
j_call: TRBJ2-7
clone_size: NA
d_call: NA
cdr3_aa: CASSPGLQTYEQYF
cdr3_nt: TGTGCCAGCAGTCCGGGACTGCAAACCTACGAGCAGTACTTC

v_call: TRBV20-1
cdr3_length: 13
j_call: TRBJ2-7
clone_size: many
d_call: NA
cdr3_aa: CSAIRPPSAEQYF
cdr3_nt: TGCAGTGCTATTCGGCCACCCTCGGCCGAGCAGTACTTC

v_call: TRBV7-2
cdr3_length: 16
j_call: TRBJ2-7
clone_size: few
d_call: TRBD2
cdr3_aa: CAIGWASGRAMYEQYF
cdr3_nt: TGTGCCATCGGATGGGCTAGCGGGAGGGCCATGTACGAGCAGTACTTC

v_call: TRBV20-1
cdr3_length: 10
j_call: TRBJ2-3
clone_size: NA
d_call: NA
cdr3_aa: CSASENTQYF
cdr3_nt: TGCAGTGCTAGCGAGAATACGCAGTATTTT